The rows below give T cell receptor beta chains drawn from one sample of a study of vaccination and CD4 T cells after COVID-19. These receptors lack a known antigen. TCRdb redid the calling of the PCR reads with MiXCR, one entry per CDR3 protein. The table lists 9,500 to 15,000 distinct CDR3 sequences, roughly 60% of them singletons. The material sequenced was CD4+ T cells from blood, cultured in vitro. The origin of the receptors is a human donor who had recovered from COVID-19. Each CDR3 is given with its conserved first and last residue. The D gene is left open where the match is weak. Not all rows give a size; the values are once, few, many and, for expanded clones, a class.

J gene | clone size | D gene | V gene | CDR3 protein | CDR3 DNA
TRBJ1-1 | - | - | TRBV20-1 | CSARTASGTTFF | TGCAGTGCAAGGACAGCCTCGGGGACTACTTTCTTT
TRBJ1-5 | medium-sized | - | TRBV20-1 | CSARPLGGINQPQHF | TGCAGTGCTAGGCCCCTCGGGGGTATCAATCAGCCCCAGCATTTT
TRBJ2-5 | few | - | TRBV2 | CASSVTQGETQYF | TGTGCCAGCAGCGTGACACAGGGAGAGACCCAGTACTTC
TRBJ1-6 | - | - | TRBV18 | CATAVRGADSPLHF | TGTGCCACCGCCGTGCGGGGGGCAGATTCACCCCTCCACTTT
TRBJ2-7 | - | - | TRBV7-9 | CASRPDSYEQYF | TGTGCCAGCAGACCTGACAGCTACGAGCAGTACTTC
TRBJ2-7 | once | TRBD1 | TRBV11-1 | CASRSGTGSYEQYF | TGTGCCAGCAGGTCCGGGACAGGCTCCTACGAGCAGTACTTC
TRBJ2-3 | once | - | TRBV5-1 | CASSFGEDTQYF | TGCGCCAGCAGCTTTGGCGAAGATACGCAGTATTTT
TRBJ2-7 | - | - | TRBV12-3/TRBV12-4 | CASSLGPLYEQYF | TGTGCCAGCAGTTTAGGGCCTCTCTACGAGCAGTACTTC
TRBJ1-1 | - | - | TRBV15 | CATSRGTTEAFF | TGTGCCACCAGCAGGGGAACGACTGAAGCTTTCTTT
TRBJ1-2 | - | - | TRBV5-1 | CASSQSGGTAYGYTF | TGCGCCAGCAGCCAGAGTGGGGGGACGGCATATGGCTACACCTTC
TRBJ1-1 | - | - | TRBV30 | CAWSKNTEAFF | TGTGCCTGGAGTAAGAACACTGAAGCTTTCTTT
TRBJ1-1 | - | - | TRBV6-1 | CASLSPLGDGAEAFF | TGTGCCAGCCTTTCCCCCTTAGGGGATGGCGCTGAAGCTTTCTTT
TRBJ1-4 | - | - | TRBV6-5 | CASSFTGLGTNEKLFF | TGTGCCAGCAGTTTCACAGGATTGGGGACTAATGAAAAACTGTTTTTT
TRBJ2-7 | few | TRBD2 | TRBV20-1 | CSATPGTSGASAQYF | TGCAGTGCTACACCTGGGACTAGCGGGGCTAGTGCTCAGTACTTC
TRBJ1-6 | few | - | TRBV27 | CASSLSIRTTSPLHF | TGTGCCAGCAGTTTATCGATAAGGACAACCTCACCCCTCCACTTT
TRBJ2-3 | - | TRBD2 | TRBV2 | CASRGLAGRISTDTQYF | TGTGCCAGTCGGGGACTAGCGGGACGCATTAGCACAGATACGCAGTATTTT
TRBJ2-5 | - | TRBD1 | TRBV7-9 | CASSFRTGRETQYF | TGTGCCAGCAGCTTCCGGACAGGGCGAGAGACCCAGTACTTC
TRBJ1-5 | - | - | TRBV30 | CAWSREENQPQHF | TGTGCCTGGAGTCGGGAGGAGAATCAGCCCCAGCATTTT
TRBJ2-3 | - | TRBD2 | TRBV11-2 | CASSLAGAGFTDTQYF | TGTGCCAGCAGCTTAGCGGGAGCGGGATTCACAGATACGCAGTATTTT
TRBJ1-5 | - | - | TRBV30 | CAWSYIFSNQPQHF | TGTGCCTGGAGTTACATTTTTAGCAATCAGCCCCAGCATTTT
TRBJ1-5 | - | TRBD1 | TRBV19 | CASSMGQGYSNQPQHF | TGTGCCAGTAGTATGGGACAGGGCTATAGCAATCAGCCCCAGCATTTT
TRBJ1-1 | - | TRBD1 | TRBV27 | CASSAQGDTEAFF | TGTGCCAGCAGTGCCCAGGGGGACACTGAAGCTTTCTTT
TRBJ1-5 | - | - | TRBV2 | CASCPQGTQGEPQHF | TGTGCCAGCTGCCCCCAGGGGACTCAGGGAGAGCCCCAGCATTTT
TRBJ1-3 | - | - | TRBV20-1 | CSAIRGRNTIYF | TGCAGTGCTATCCGTGGCAGAAACACCATATATTTT
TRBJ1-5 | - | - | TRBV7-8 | CASGLRAEVSLQGNQPQHF | TGTGCCAGCGGTCTTAGGGCAGAAGTATCCCTTCAAGGCAATCAGCCCCAGCATTTT
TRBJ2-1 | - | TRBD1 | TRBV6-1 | CATVNIGGAYNEQFF | TGTGCCACCGTTAATATAGGGGGCGCCTACAATGAGCAGTTCTTC
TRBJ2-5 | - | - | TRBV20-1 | CSARVRLNQETQYF | TGCAGTGCTAGGGTCCGTTTAAACCAAGAGACCCAGTACTTC
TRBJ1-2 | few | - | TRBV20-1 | CSARDRTNYGYTF | TGCAGTGCTAGAGACAGGACTAACTATGGCTACACCTTC
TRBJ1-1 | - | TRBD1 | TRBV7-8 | CASTRRGNRGWGTEAFF | TGTGCCAGCACCAGAAGGGGGAACAGGGGATGGGGCACTGAAGCTTTCTTT
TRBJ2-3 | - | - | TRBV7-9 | CASSLVRASTDTQYF | TGTGCCAGCAGCTTAGTTCGTGCTAGCACAGATACGCAGTATTTT
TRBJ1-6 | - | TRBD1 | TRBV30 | CAWGAPTTGSNSPLRF | TGTGCCTGGGGTGCCCCCACGACAGGGTCTAATTCACCCCTCCGCTTT
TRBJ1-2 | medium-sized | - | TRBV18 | CASSPQSDYGYTF | TGTGCCAGCTCACCGCAATCTGACTATGGCTACACCTTC
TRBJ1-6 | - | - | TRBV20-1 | CSARDLRGGNNSPLHF | TGCAGTGCTAGAGATCTCAGGGGCGGTAATAATTCACCCCTCCACTTT
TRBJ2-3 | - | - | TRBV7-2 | CASSLGFRRDTQYF | TGTGCCAGCAGCTTAGGTTTTCGGAGAGATACGCAGTATTTT
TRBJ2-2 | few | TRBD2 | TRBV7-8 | CASSSVAGGFFGGELFF | TGTGCCAGCAGCTCGGTAGCGGGAGGCTTCTTCGGCGGGGAGCTGTTTTTT
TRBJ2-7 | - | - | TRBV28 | CASSLGGGKQYF | TGTGCCAGCAGTTTGGGGGGCGGGAAGCAGTACTTC
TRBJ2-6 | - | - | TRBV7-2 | CASSLVGGASGANVLTF | TGTGCCAGCAGCTTAGTGGGGGGTGCCTCTGGGGCCAACGTCCTGACTTTC
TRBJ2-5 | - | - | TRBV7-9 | CASSYLRTRETQYF | TGTGCCAGCAGCTACTTACGCACAAGAGAGACCCAGTACTTC
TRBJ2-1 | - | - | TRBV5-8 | CASSARDAPSNEQFF | TGTGCCAGCAGTGCCCGTGACGCCCCGAGCAATGAGCAGTTCTTC
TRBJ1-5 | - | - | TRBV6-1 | CASRRDRNQPQHF | TGTGCCAGCAGAAGAGACAGAAATCAGCCCCAGCATTTT
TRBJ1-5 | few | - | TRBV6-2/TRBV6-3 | CASKAGTLNQPQHF | TGTGCCAGCAAGGCAGGGACGCTCAATCAGCCCCAGCATTTT
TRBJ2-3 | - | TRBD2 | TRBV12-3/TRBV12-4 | CASSPPGLADTQYF | TGTGCCAGCAGTCCCCCGGGACTAGCAGATACGCAGTATTTT
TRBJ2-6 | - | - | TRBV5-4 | CASSLARASGANVLTF | TGTGCCAGCAGCTTGGCCAGGGCCTCTGGGGCCAACGTCCTGACTTTC
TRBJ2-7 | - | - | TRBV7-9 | CASSPGPTSTYEQYF | TGTGCCAGCAGCCCGGGACCTACCTCTACCTACGAGCAGTACTTC
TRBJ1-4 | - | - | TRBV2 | CASSNSGPREKLFF | TGTGCCAGCAGCAACTCGGGGCCGAGGGAAAAACTGTTTTTT
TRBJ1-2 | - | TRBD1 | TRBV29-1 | CSVRDRAKLGGYTF | TGCAGCGTCAGGGACAGGGCCAAGCTCGGAGGCTACACCTTC
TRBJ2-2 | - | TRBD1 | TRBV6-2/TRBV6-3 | CASTRTGSGELFF | TGTGCCAGCACCAGGACAGGGTCCGGGGAGCTGTTTTTT
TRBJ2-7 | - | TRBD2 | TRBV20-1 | CSASLVAGGYEQYF | TGCAGTGCTAGTTTGGTAGCGGGAGGATACGAGCAGTACTTC
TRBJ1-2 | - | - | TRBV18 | CASSPGAGGGYTF | TGTGCCAGCTCACCAGGGGCGGGAGGTGGCTACACCTTC
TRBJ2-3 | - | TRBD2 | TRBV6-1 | CASSLQGLAGGADTQYF | TGTGCCAGCAGCCTTCAGGGACTAGCGGGAGGGGCAGATACGCAGTATTTT
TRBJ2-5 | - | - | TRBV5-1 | CASSLGTNAAGETQYF | TGCGCCAGCAGCTTGGGGACAAATGCTGCGGGGGAGACCCAGTACTTC